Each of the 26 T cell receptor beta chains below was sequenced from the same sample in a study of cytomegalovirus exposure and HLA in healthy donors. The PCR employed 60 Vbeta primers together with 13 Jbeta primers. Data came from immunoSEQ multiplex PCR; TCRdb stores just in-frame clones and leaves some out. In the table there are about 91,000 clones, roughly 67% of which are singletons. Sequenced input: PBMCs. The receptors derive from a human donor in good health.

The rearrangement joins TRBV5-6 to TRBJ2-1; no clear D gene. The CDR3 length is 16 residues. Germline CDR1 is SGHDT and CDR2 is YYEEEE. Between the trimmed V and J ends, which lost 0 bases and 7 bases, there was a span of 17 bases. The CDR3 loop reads CASSLELQTLMNEQFF. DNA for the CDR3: TGTGCCAGCAGCTTGGAGTTACAGACCTTAATGAATGAGCAGTTCTTC.

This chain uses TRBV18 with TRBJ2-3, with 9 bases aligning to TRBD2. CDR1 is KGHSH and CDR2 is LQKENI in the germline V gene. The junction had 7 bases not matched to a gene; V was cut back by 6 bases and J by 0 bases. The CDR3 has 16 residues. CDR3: CASSSAGGSSTDTQYF. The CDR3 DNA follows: TGTGCCAGCTCCTCCGCGGGGGGGTCTAGCACAGATACGCAGTATTTT.

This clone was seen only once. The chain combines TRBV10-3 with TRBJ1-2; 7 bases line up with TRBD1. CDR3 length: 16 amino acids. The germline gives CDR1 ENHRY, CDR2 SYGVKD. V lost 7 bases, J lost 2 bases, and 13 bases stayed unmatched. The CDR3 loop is CAINERGPPGNYGYTF. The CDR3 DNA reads TGTGCCATCAACGAGAGGGGGCCACCTGGGAACTATGGCTACACCTTC.

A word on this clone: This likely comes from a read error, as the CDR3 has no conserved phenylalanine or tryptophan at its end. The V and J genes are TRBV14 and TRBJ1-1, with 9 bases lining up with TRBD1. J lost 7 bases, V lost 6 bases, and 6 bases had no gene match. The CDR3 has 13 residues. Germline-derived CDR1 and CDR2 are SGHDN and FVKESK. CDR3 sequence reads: CASSRDREIEAFL. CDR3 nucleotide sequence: TGTGCCAGCAGTCGGGACAGGGAGATTGAAGCTTTCCTT.

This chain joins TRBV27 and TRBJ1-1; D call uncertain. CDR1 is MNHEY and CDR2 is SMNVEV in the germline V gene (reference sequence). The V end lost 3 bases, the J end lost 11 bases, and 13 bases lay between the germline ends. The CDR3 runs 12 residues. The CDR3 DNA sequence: TGTGCCAGCAGTTTCCCCTCGACTTCGGCTTTCTTT. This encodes CASSFPSTSAFF.

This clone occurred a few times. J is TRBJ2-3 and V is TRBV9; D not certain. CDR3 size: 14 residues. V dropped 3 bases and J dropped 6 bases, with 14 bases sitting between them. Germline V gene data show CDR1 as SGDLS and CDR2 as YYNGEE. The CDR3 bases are TGTGCCAGCAGCGCGGCCATCCCACAGGATACGCAGTATTTT. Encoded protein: CASSAAIPQDTQYF.

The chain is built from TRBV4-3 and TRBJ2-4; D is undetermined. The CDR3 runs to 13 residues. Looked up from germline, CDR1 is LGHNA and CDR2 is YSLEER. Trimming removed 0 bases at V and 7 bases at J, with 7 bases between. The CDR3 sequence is CASSQDDGNIQYF. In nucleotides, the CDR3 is TGCGCCAGCAGCCAAGATGACGGGAACATTCAGTACTTC.

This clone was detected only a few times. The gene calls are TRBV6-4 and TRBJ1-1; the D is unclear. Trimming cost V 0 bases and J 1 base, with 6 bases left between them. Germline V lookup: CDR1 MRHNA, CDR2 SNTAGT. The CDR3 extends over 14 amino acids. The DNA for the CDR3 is TGTGCCAGCAGTGACTCGAACAGGAACACTGAAGCTTTCTTT. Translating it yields CASSDSNRNTEAFF.

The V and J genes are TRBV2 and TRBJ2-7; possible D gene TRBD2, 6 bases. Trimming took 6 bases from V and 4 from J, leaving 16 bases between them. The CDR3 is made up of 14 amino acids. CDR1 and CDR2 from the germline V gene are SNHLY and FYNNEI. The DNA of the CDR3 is TGTGCCAGCAGGGAGGTGGGGGGACCGTACGAGCAGTACTTC. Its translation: CASREVGGPYEQYF.

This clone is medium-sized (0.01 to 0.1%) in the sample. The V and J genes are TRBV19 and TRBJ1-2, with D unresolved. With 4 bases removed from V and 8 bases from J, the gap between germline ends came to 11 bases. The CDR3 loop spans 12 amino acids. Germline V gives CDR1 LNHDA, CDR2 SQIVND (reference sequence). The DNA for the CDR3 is TGTGCCAGTAGTACCCCCTCGGGGGGCTACACCTTC. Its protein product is CASSTPSGGYTF.

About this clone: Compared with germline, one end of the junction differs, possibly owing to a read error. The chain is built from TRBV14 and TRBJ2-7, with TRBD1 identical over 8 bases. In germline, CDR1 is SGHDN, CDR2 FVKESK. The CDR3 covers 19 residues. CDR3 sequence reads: CASSPPVVGETGESYGQYF. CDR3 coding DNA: TGTGCCAGCAGCCCCCCGGTTGTTGGGGAGACAGGGGAAAGCTACGGGCAGTACTTC.

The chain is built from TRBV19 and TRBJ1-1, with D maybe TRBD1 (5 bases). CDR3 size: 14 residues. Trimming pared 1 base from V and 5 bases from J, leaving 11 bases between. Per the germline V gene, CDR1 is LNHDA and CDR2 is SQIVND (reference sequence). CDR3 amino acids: CASSIAGMGTEAFF. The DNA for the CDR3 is TGTGCCAGTAGTATAGCAGGGATGGGTACTGAAGCTTTCTTT.

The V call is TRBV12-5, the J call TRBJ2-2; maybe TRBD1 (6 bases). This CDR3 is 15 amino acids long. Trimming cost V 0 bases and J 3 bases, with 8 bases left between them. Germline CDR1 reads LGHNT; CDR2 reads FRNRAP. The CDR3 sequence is CASGLVQGDTGELFF. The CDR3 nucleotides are TGTGCTAGTGGTTTGGTACAGGGTGACACCGGGGAGCTGTTTTTT.

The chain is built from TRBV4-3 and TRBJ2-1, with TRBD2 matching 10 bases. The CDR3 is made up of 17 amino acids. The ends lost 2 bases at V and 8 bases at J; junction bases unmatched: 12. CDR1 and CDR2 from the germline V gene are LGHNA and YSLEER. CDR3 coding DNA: TGCGCCAGCAGCCAATTCAGCGTAGCGGGGGGCCCCGATGAGCAGTTCTTC. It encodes CASSQFSVAGGPDEQFF.

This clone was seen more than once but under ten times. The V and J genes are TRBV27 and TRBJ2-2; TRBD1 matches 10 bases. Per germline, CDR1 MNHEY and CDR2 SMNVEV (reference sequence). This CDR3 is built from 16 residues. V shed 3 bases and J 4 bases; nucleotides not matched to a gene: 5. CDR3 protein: CASSFLGQGITGELFF. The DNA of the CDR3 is TGTGCCAGCAGTTTCCTGGGACAGGGGATCACCGGGGAGCTGTTTTTT.

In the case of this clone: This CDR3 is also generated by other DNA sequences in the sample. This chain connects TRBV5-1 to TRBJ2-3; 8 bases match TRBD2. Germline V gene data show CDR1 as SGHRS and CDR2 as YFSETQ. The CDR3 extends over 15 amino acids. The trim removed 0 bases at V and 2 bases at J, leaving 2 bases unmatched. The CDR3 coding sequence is TGCGCCAGCAGCTTGGGCGGGGGGAACACAGATACGCAGTATTTT. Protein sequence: CASSLGGGNTDTQYF.

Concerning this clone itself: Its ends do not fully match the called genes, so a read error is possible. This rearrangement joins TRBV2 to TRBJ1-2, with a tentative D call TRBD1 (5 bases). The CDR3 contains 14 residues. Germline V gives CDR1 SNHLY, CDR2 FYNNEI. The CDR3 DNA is TGTGCCAGCAGTGAGGCAGGGTCCGGCTATAGCTACACCTTC. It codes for CASSEAGSGYSYTF.

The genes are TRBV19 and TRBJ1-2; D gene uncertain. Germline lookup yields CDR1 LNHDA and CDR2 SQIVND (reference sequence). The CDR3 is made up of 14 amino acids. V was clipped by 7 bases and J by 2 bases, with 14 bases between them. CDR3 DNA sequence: TGTGCCAGTACCTTCCACGGGGAGAACTATGGCTACACCTTC. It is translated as CASTFHGENYGYTF.

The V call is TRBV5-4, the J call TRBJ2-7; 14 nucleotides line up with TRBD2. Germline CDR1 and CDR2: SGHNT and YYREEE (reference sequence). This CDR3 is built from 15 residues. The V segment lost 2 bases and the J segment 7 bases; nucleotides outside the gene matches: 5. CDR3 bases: TGTGCCAGCAGCTTACCGGGACTAGCGGGGGTTGAGCAGTACTTC. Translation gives CASSLPGLAGVEQYF.

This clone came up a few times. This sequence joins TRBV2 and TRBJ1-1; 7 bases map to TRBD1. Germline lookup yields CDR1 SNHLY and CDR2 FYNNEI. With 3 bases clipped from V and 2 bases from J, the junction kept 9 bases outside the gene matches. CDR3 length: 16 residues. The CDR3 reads CASSDVDRPINTEAFF. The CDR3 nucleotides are TGTGCCAGCAGTGACGTGGACAGGCCTATTAACACTGAAGCTTTCTTT.

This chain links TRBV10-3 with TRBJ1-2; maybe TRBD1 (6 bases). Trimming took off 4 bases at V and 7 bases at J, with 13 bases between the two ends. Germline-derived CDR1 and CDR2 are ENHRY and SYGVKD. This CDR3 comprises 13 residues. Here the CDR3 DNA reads TGTGCCATCAGTGCGGTCAGGGGCCGTGGCTACACCTTC. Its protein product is CAISAVRGRGYTF.

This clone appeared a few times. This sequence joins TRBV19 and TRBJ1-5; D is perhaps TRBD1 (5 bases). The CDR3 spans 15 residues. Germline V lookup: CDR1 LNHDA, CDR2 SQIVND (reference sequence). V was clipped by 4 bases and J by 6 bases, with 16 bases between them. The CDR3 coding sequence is TGTGCCAGTAGTACCCCCCCAGGGCGAGGTCAGCCCCAGCATTTT. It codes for CASSTPPGRGQPQHF. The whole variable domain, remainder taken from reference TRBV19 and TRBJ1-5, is DGGITQSPKYLFRKEGQNVTLSCEQNLNHDAMYWYRQDPGQGLRLIYYSQIVNDFQKGDIAEGYSVSREKKESFPLTVTSAQKNPTAFYLCASSTPPGRGQPQHFGDGTRLSIL.

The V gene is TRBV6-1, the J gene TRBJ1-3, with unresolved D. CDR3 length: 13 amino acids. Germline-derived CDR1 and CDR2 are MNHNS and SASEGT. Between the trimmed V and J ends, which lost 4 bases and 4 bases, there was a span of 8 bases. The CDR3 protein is CASSVGRGNTIYF. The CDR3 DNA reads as TGTGCCAGCAGTGTTGGCAGGGGAAACACCATATATTTT.

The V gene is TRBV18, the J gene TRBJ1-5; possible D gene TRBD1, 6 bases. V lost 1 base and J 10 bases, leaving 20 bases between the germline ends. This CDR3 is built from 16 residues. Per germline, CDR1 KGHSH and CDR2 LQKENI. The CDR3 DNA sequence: TGTGCCAGCTCACCACTTGAACAGGGAATAGGTACCCCCCAGCATTTT. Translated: CASSPLEQGIGTPQHF.

As DNA, the CDR3 is TGCAGCGTCCGTGCGACGGGACAGAACTATGGCTACACCTTC. This translates into CSVRATGQNYGYTF. V gene TRBV29-1 combines with J gene TRBJ1-2; 7 bases match TRBD1. The trim removed 6 bases at V and 2 bases at J, leaving 9 bases unmatched. CDR1 and CDR2 from the germline V gene are SQVTM and ANQGSEA. CDR3 length equals 14 residues.

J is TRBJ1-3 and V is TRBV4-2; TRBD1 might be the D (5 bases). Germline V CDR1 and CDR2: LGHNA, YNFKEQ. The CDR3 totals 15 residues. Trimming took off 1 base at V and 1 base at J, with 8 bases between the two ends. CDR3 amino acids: CASSQAGGSGNTIYF. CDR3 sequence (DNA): TGTGCCAGCAGCCAAGCGGGGGGATCTGGAAACACCATATATTTT.